These 20 T cell receptor beta chains were sequenced from one sample in a study of molecular identifiers for immune sequencing clone quantification. Each CDR3 protein is one row after TCRdb ran MiXCR on the PCR reads. The sample records 100,000 or so distinct CDR3 sequences, about 32% being singletons. What was sequenced was naive CD8+ T cells from blood, with Jurkat cell RNA spiked in. Subset meaning: FACS-sorted CD8+CD4-CCR7+CD45RA+ naive T cells. The receptors originated from a human donor in good health. Some libraries in this study had Jurkat cell RNA spiked in.

V and J are TRBV4-3 and TRBJ2-7, with D unclear. CDR3 length: 15 residues. CDR1 is LGHNA, CDR2 YSLEER, per germline. Deletions cut 0 bases from V and 2 bases from J, with 11 bases between. The CDR3 loop is CASSQDWQDPYEQYF. In DNA form, the CDR3 reads TGCGCCAGCAGCCAAGATTGGCAGGATCCCTACGAGCAGTACTTC.

A remark on this clonotype: A read error is possible here, since a much larger clone lies one base away. This CDR3 fails to terminate in the conserved phenylalanine or tryptophan, so it likely reflects a read error. The genes are TRBV7-9 and TRBJ2-7, with 7 bases that match TRBD2. Trimming at V came to 4 bases and at J to 3 bases, leaving 9 bases not matched to a gene. The CDR3 covers 15 residues. The V gene's germline CDR1 is SEHNR and CDR2 FQNEAQ (reference sequence). CDR3 protein: CASSSDLSGYYEQYS. Here the CDR3 DNA reads TGTGCCAGCAGCTCAGACCTTAGCGGGTACTACGAGCAGTACTCC.

Note on this clonotype: A read error is possible here, since a much larger clone lies one base away. The rearrangement uses TRBV29-1 and TRBJ2-1; the D gene is possibly TRBD1 (5 bases). The CDR3 totals 14 residues. Per the germline V gene, CDR1 is SQVTM and CDR2 is ANQGSEA. The CDR3 loop is CSLEEGVLYNEQFF. The CDR3 DNA is TGCAGCCTTGAAGAAGGGGTGCTTTACAATGAGCAGTTCTTC.

This clonotype was seen more than once but under ten times. The chain combines TRBV4-3 with TRBJ1-1; the D is unclear. Trimming stripped 1 base from V and 2 bases from J, with 11 bases between. Germline values: CDR1 LGHNA, CDR2 YSLEER. This CDR3 is built from 15 residues. CDR3 in DNA: TGCGCCAGCAGCCAAGGCACGACCTACAACACTGAAGCTTTCTTT. Amino acid sequence: CASSQGTTYNTEAFF.

The chain joins TRBV9 to TRBJ2-3; 7 nucleotides line up with TRBD2. V dropped 0 bases and J dropped 0; count of bases not matched to a gene: 4. CDR3 length: 16 residues. Germline CDR1 SGDLS, CDR2 YYNGEE. CDR3 nucleotide sequence: TGTGCCAGCAGCGTAGAGGGAGCGGGAAGCACAGATACGCAGTATTTT. Translating gives CASSVEGAGSTDTQYF. The whole variable domain, filled in from reference TRBV9 and TRBJ2-3, reads DSGVTQTPKHLITATGQRVTLRCSPRSGDLSVYWYQQSLDQGLQFLIQYYNGEERAKGNILERFSAQQFPDLHSELNLSSLELGDSALYFCASSVEGAGSTDTQYFGPGTRLTVL.

This clonotype was observed a handful of times. This chain connects TRBV4-1 to TRBJ2-2; no definite D call. The germline V gene has CDR1 MGHRA and CDR2 YSYEKL. This CDR3 comprises 14 residues. Trimming shortened V by 1 base and J by 2 bases, and 5 bases separated the two germline ends. The CDR3 DNA is TGCGCCAGCAGCCAAGGGACCAACACCGGGGAGCTGTTTTTT. This gives the protein CASSQGTNTGELFF.

The rearrangement uses TRBV20-1 and TRBJ2-7; 9 positions match TRBD2. From germline, CDR1 is DFQATT and CDR2 SNEGSKA (reference sequence). CDR3 length: 15 residues. V lost 5 bases and J lost 3; bases outside the gene matches: 11. As DNA, the CDR3 is TGCAGTGCTCGGTGGGGACTAGCCGCATTCTACGAGCAGTACTTC. Its protein is CSARWGLAAFYEQYF.

This clonotype was seen more than once but under ten times. The J gene is TRBJ2-3, the V gene TRBV12-3 or TRBV12-4; D is uncertain. V gave up 3 bases and J gave up 14 bases, with 12 bases separating them. The CDR3 length is 11 residues. Here the CDR3 reads CASSFGSLVYF. CDR3 in DNA: TGTGCCAGCAGTTTCGGTAGTCTGGTGTATTTT.

About this clonotype: In this CDR3 the conserved last residue, phenylalanine or tryptophan, is missing, so a read error is likely. V is TRBV23-1 and J is TRBJ2-4; D is ambiguous. TRBV23-1 is reported as an ORF; its role is uncertain. V lost 3 bases and J lost 1, with 7 bases in between. This CDR3 is built from 14 residues. The CDR3 protein is CASSQPRAKNIQYI. The CDR3 bases are TGCGCCAGCAGTCAGCCCAGGGCCAAAAACATTCAGTACATC.

The chain combines TRBV28 with TRBJ2-3; a weak D match, TRBD1 (5 bases). The germline V gene encodes CDR1 MDHEN and CDR2 SYDVKM. The V and J ends lost 2 bases and 3 bases respectively, with 9 bases between them. CDR3 size: 14 residues. This CDR3 reads CASSLQGTTDTQYF. The CDR3 DNA reads TGTGCCAGCAGTTTACAGGGAACTACAGATACGCAGTATTTT.

This clonotype was counted a few times. This chain links TRBV29-1 with TRBJ2-7; TRBD2 agrees at 9 bases. Germline V gives CDR1 SQVTM, CDR2 ANQGSEA. The CDR3 extends over 14 amino acids. After removal of 3 bases from V and 4 bases from J, the junction contained 7 bases not matched to a gene. CDR3 region: CSVELGLAEYEQYF. CDR3 sequence (DNA): TGCAGCGTTGAGCTGGGACTAGCAGAATACGAGCAGTACTTC.

The rearrangement joins TRBV6-2 or TRBV6-3 to TRBJ1-5; TRBD1 is a possible D gene (5 bases). Trimming took 2 bases from V and 6 from J, leaving 20 bases between them. From germline, CDR1 is MNHEY and CDR2 SVGEGT. The CDR3 runs 17 residues. Here the CDR3 DNA reads TGTGCCAGCAGTTACATAGCGACGTGGGGGAACGCTCAGCCCCAGCATTTT. It codes for CASSYIATWGNAQPQHF.

Points on this clonotype: A read error may explain this, as a much larger clone is one base away. The genes are TRBV20-1 and TRBJ2-7; possibly TRBD2 for D (5 bases). Trimming stripped 3 bases from V and 3 bases from J, with 15 bases between. Germline CDR1 and CDR2: DFQATT and SNEGSKA (reference sequence). This CDR3 is 14 amino acids long. CDR3 in DNA: TGCAGTGCTAGGGCCCAGAGTAGCGACTACGAGCAGTACTTC. Translating it yields CSARAQSSDYEQYF.

This chain connects TRBV7-8 to TRBJ2-7, with D perhaps given as TRBD1 or TRBD2 (5 bases each). Looked up from germline, CDR1 is SGHVS and CDR2 is FQNEAQ. The CDR3 sequence is 15 residues long. The ends were cut back, 0 bases at V and 5 bases at J, with 14 bases in the middle. Here the CDR3 DNA reads TGTGCCAGCAGCTTAGCGGGCAGGGCGAGGGACGAGCAGTACTTC. Protein product: CASSLAGRARDEQYF.

There are many counts of this clonotype. The chain carries TRBV7-2 and TRBJ2-5; perhaps TRBD1 as D (7 bases). CDR1 is SGHTA, CDR2 FQGNSA, per germline. This CDR3 is built from 15 residues. With 1 base removed from V and 5 bases from J, the gap between germline ends came to 14 bases. The CDR3 reads CASSLDRGGSETQYF. As DNA, the CDR3 is TGTGCCAGCAGCTTAGACAGGGGAGGATCGGAGACCCAGTACTTC. Supplemented by reference TRBV7-2 and TRBJ2-5, the full variable domain reads GAGVSQSPSNKVTEKGKDVELRCDPISGHTALYWYRQSLGQGLEFLIYFQGNSAPDKSGLPSDRFSAERTGGSVSTLTIQRTQQEDSAVYLCASSLDRGGSETQYFGPGTRLLVL.

Regarding this clonotype: A clone one base away is much larger, so this may be a read error. The chain joins TRBV28 to TRBJ2-7; the match to TRBD2 covers 11 bases. This CDR3 region has 16 residues. The ends lost 10 bases at V and 3 bases at J; junction bases unmatched: 14. Germline values: CDR1 MDHEN, CDR2 SYDVKM. For the CDR3, the DNA is TGTGCCACCACTTTAGCGGGAGGGCCCAGGCTCTACGAGCAGTACTTC. Amino acid sequence: CATTLAGGPRLYEQYF.

A remark on this clonotype: The conserved phenylalanine or tryptophan normally closing the CDR3 is absent here, so this likely arose from a read error. V is TRBV11-2 and J is TRBJ2-3, with TRBD2 identical over 9 bases. V shed 8 bases, J shed 4 bases, and the junction held 16 bases outside the gene matches. The CDR3 is made up of 17 amino acids. The germline V gene has CDR1 SGHAT and CDR2 FQNNGV. The CDR3 reads CASLGAGGRGSSDTQYV. CDR3 nucleotide sequence: TGTGCCAGCCTAGGAGCTGGCGGGAGGGGGAGTTCAGATACGCAGTATGTT.

The CDR3 sequence is CASSVLWEETYEQYF. Here the CDR3 DNA reads TGTGCCAGCAGTGTGCTATGGGAAGAAACCTACGAGCAGTACTTC. J is TRBJ2-7 and V is TRBV6-2 or TRBV6-3; D not certain. Looked up from germline, CDR1 is MNHEY and CDR2 is SVGEGT. V was clipped by 5 bases and J by 2 bases, with 16 bases between them. The length of the CDR3 is 15 residues.

J is TRBJ2-1 and V is TRBV9; D remains unclear. Germline-derived CDR1 and CDR2 are SGDLS and YYNGEE. CDR3 length equals 13 residues. V lost 2 bases to trimming and J lost 6 bases, with 9 bases between them. The CDR3 DNA sequence: TGTGCCAGCAGCGTGCCTCTAGGCAATGAGCAGTTCTTC. This gives the protein CASSVPLGNEQFF.

Of note for this clonotype: One junction end disagrees with the germline gene, perhaps due to a read error. The chain couples TRBV19 to TRBJ1-5; D is ambiguous. Germline V CDR1 and CDR2: LNHDA, SQIVND (reference sequence). This CDR3 has 12 residues. The CDR3 coding sequence is TGTGCCAGCAGTGAACTCGATCAGCCCCAGCTTTTT. Residues: CASSELDQPQLF.